These T cell receptor beta chains were read from a single sample in a study of blood T cells in healthy people across ages. MiXCR was run by TCRdb on the 5' RACE reads, yielding one entry per CDR3 protein. Of about 810,000 distinct CDR3 sequences in the sample, around 34% were seen once. Sequences were obtained from blood. All receptors come from a man aged 18 to 29 in good health. The CDR3 runs from the conserved cysteine through the conserved F or W. A D gene is named only where the DNA matches it firmly. The size entry is marked missing in some rows and otherwise reads once, few, many or a size class.

d_call: .
clone_size: many
j_call: TRBJ2-3
v_call: TRBV2
cdr3_nt: TGTGCCAGCAGTGAGAACAGGCGCACAGATACGCAGTATTTT
cdr3_aa: CASSENRRTDTQYF

d_call: TRBD2
clone_size: .
j_call: TRBJ2-5
v_call: TRBV27
cdr3_nt: TGTGCCAGCAGGATGGCTAGCGGGGGTCTAGAGACCCAGTACTTC
cdr3_aa: CASRMASGGLETQYF

d_call: .
clone_size: .
j_call: TRBJ2-3
v_call: TRBV13
cdr3_nt: TGTGCCAGCAGTCATGAGGGACTTTCCGTCACAGATACGCAGTATTTT
cdr3_aa: CASSHEGLSVTDTQYF

d_call: .
clone_size: .
j_call: TRBJ1-2
v_call: TRBV7-2
cdr3_nt: TGTGCCAGCAGCGAAGGACCCATCAACTATGGCTACACCTTC
cdr3_aa: CASSEGPINYGYTF

d_call: TRBD1
clone_size: .
j_call: TRBJ2-3
v_call: TRBV2
cdr3_nt: TGTGCCAGCAGTGAATCAGGGGGCGTGGGCACAGATACGCAGTATTTT
cdr3_aa: CASSESGGVGTDTQYF

d_call: .
clone_size: .
j_call: TRBJ2-5
v_call: TRBV14
cdr3_nt: TGTGCCAGCAGCCAAGAAACGGTTTACAATGAGCAGTACTTC
cdr3_aa: CASSQETVYNEQYF

d_call: TRBD1
clone_size: few
j_call: TRBJ1-6
v_call: TRBV6-2/TRBV6-3
cdr3_nt: TGTGCCAGCAGTCACCGGACAGGGGTGGATAATTCACCCCTCCACTTT
cdr3_aa: CASSHRTGVDNSPLHF

d_call: .
clone_size: few
j_call: TRBJ1-1
v_call: TRBV4-1
cdr3_nt: TGCGCCAGCAGCCAAGATCGGCCAGGGGAAAGGAGAGGGACTGAAGCTTTCTTT
cdr3_aa: CASSQDRPGERRGTEAFF

d_call: .
clone_size: .
j_call: TRBJ1-2
v_call: TRBV20-1
cdr3_nt: TGCAGTACTAGAGATACAAAAGGGGGAGACGGCTACACCTTC
cdr3_aa: CSTRDTKGGDGYTF

d_call: .
clone_size: .
j_call: TRBJ1-1
v_call: TRBV4-3
cdr3_nt: TGCGCCAGCAGCCAAGACTGGGGGGGCATCGGAGACGCTGAAGCTTTCTTT
cdr3_aa: CASSQDWGGIGDAEAFF

d_call: .
clone_size: few
j_call: TRBJ2-4
v_call: TRBV7-8
cdr3_nt: TGTGCCAGCAGCCTGACGACAAGCCAACTAGCCAAAAACATTCAGTACTTC
cdr3_aa: CASSLTTSQLAKNIQYF

d_call: TRBD2
clone_size: many
j_call: TRBJ2-1
v_call: TRBV4-1
cdr3_nt: TGCGCCAGCAGCCAAACCGGGACTAGCGGGCCGGAAAGATACAATGAGCAGTTCTTC
cdr3_aa: CASSQTGTSGPERYNEQFF

d_call: .
clone_size: few
j_call: TRBJ1-5
v_call: TRBV4-1
cdr3_nt: TGCGCCAGCAGCCAAGGAGGATTTGGCAATCAGCCCCAGCATTTT
cdr3_aa: CASSQGGFGNQPQHF

d_call: .
clone_size: .
j_call: TRBJ1-2
v_call: TRBV12-3/TRBV12-4
cdr3_nt: TGTGCCAGCAGCCTCCTGCAGCCCACGCCTAGTAATGACTACACCTTC
cdr3_aa: CASSLLQPTPSNDYTF

d_call: .
clone_size: .
j_call: TRBJ1-2
v_call: TRBV7-8
cdr3_nt: TGTGCCAGCAGCTCGCAAGGGACGTCGGGGAGCTACACCTTC
cdr3_aa: CASSSQGTSGSYTF

d_call: .
clone_size: few
j_call: TRBJ1-5
v_call: TRBV28
cdr3_nt: TGTGCCAGCAGTTTCCCAGTTTCCATATATAGCAATCAGCCCCAGCATTTT
cdr3_aa: CASSFPVSIYSNQPQHF

d_call: .
clone_size: many
j_call: TRBJ1-4
v_call: TRBV12-3/TRBV12-4
cdr3_nt: TGTGCCAGCAGTGCCGGATGGGAAAAACTGTTTTTT
cdr3_aa: CASSAGWEKLFF

d_call: .
clone_size: once
j_call: TRBJ2-7
v_call: TRBV28
cdr3_nt: TGTGCCAGCAGTGACCCCAGGGTCGACGAGCAGTACTTC
cdr3_aa: CASSDPRVDEQYF

d_call: .
clone_size: .
j_call: TRBJ2-7
v_call: TRBV7-9
cdr3_nt: TGTGCCAGCAGCCGCCCGGAGGGGCGGTACAATGAGCAGTACTTC
cdr3_aa: CASSRPEGRYNEQYF

d_call: TRBD1
clone_size: once
j_call: TRBJ2-5
v_call: TRBV20-1
cdr3_nt: TGCAGTGCACTTAGACAGGGCCAAGAGACCCAGTACTTC
cdr3_aa: CSALRQGQETQYF

d_call: .
clone_size: few
j_call: TRBJ1-1
v_call: TRBV4-2
cdr3_nt: TGTGCCAGCAGCCGGGCCAGGGAGGGGACTGAAGCTTTCTTT
cdr3_aa: CASSRAREGTEAFF

d_call: .
clone_size: .
j_call: TRBJ2-3
v_call: TRBV9
cdr3_nt: TGTGCCAGCAGCGTAGATAGCGTGGGCACAGATACGCAGTATTTT
cdr3_aa: CASSVDSVGTDTQYF